Listed here are 19 T cell receptor beta chains from one sample, sequenced in a study of T cells after yellow fever vaccination. Via MiXCR, TCRdb re-called the 5' RACE reads, giving one row per CDR3 protein. The data contain hundreds of thousands of distinct CDR3 sequences, 8.7% of them singletons. The sequences come from PBMCs, collected on the day of the first yellow fever vaccination. Every receptor here comes from a man younger than 30 who received the YFV17D yellow fever vaccine.

The J gene is TRBJ2-5, the V gene TRBV12-3 or TRBV12-4, with TRBD2 identical over 7 bases. The junction had 4 bases not matched to a gene; V was cut back by 6 bases and J by 3 bases. The CDR3 consists of 13 residues. The DNA for the CDR3 is TGTGCCAGCAGATCCGGACTAGAAGAGACCCAGTACTTC. The encoded protein is CASRSGLEETQYF.

The V gene is TRBV2, the J gene TRBJ2-7; D may be TRBD2 (6 bases). Germline V gives CDR1 SNHLY, CDR2 FYNNEI. CDR3 size: 13 residues. The V and J ends lost 6 bases and 2 bases respectively, with 11 bases between them. The CDR3 loop reads CASRPGLTYEQYF. As DNA, the CDR3 is TGTGCCAGCAGGCCGGGACTTACCTACGAGCAGTACTTC.

This clonotype was recorded many times. The chain employs TRBV7-9 and TRBJ1-5; 10 bases are a match to TRBD1. V was pared by 1 base and J by 0 bases, with 6 bases of the junction left unmatched. The length of the CDR3 is 18 residues. Germline CDR1 is SEHNR and CDR2 is FQNEAQ (reference sequence). DNA of the CDR3: TGTGCCAGCAGCTTAGTCGGACAGGGGGGCTATAGCAATCAGCCCCAGCATTTT. Its translation is CASSLVGQGGYSNQPQHF. The full variable domain, rest sourced from reference TRBV7-9 and TRBJ1-5, is DTGVSQNPRHKITKRGQNVTFRCDPISEHNRLYWYRQTLGQGPEFLTYFQNEAQLEKSRLLSDRFSAERPKGSFSTLEIQRTEQGDSAMYLCASSLVGQGGYSNQPQHFGDGTRLSIL.

This clonotype appeared a few times. The V and J genes are TRBV19 and TRBJ1-2; TRBD1 might be the D (6 bases). The CDR3 is 14 residues long. Germline V CDR1 and CDR2: LNHDA, SQIVND (reference sequence). V dropped 5 bases and J dropped 8 bases, with 18 bases sitting between them. The CDR3 here is CASSLSRGRGGYTF. DNA of the CDR3: TGTGCCAGTAGTCTGAGCAGGGGCCGCGGAGGCTACACCTTC.

This clonotype came up a few times. The chain uses TRBV30 and TRBJ2-7, with 7 bases fitting TRBD1. CDR1 and CDR2 from the germline V gene are GTSNPN and SVGIG (reference sequence). V was pared by 7 bases and J by 5 bases, with 17 bases of the junction left unmatched. The CDR3 runs to 15 residues. CDR3 loop: CASKPTGEWNHEQYF. The DNA for the CDR3 is TGTGCCTCAAAACCAACAGGGGAATGGAACCACGAGCAGTACTTC.

The chain employs TRBV5-6 and TRBJ1-4, with 7 bases aligning to TRBD1. The V segment lost 7 bases and the J segment 7 bases; nucleotides outside the gene matches: 13. CDR1 is SGHDT and CDR2 is YYEEEE in the germline V gene. The CDR3 has 15 amino acids. DNA for the CDR3: TGTGCCAGCGGGGAACAGGGGAACCTGATTGAAAAACTGTTTTTT. Its translation: CASGEQGNLIEKLFF.

This clonotype was recorded once. The junction shows a germline mismatch at one end, possibly a read error. The CDR3 here is CASSSLSPEYYDEQFF. CDR3 DNA sequence: TGTGCCAGCAGCTCATTGTCCCCGGAGTACTACGATGAGCAGTTCTTC. V and J are TRBV11-2 and TRBJ2-1; D not resolved. Looked up from germline, CDR1 is SGHAT and CDR2 is FQNNGV. The CDR3 contains 16 residues.

This clonotype was observed a few times. The chain uses TRBV10-3 and TRBJ2-5; TRBD1 agrees at 9 bases. Losses at the gene ends were 9 bases for V and 5 bases for J; bases not matched to a gene: 7. The CDR3 runs 13 residues. Germline V lookup: CDR1 ENHRY, CDR2 SYGVKD. As DNA, the CDR3 is TGTGCCATTCCGGGACAGGGATGGGAGACCCAGTACTTC. Translating it yields CAIPGQGWETQYF.

This clonotype appeared a few times. The junction departs from the called germline gene at one end, perhaps through a read error. The chain employs TRBV6-2 or TRBV6-3 and TRBJ2-7; D may correspond to TRBD1 or TRBD2 (5 bases each). CDR1 and CDR2 from the germline V gene are MNHEY and SVGEGT. The CDR3 runs to 15 residues. The CDR3 spells CASGYRDGFSGEQYF. CDR3 DNA sequence: TGTGCCAGCGGTTACCGGGACGGATTCTCGGGGGAGCAGTACTTC.

The CDR3 DNA reads TGTGCCAGCAGCAAGGGGGGGATCGCTTACGAGCAGTACTTC. As protein: CASSKGGIAYEQYF. The rearrangement uses TRBV12-3 or TRBV12-4 and TRBJ2-7; perhaps TRBD2 as D (7 bases). Trimming took off 6 bases at V and 4 bases at J, with 16 bases between the two ends. There are 14 residues in the CDR3.

This clonotype turned up a few times. This rearrangement joins TRBV4-1 to TRBJ2-3, with 10 positions matching TRBD1. The germline gives CDR1 MGHRA, CDR2 YSYEKL. The CDR3 spans 16 residues. V shed 3 bases, J shed 3 bases, and the junction held 6 bases outside the gene matches. The CDR3 DNA follows: TGCGCCAGCAGCCAGGGGGACAGGGGAGTGACAGATACGCAGTATTTT. It encodes CASSQGDRGVTDTQYF.

This clonotype was seen repeatedly, ten times or more. The chain couples TRBV5-1 to TRBJ1-1, with D possibly TRBD1 on 5 matching bases. Germline CDR1 and CDR2: SGHRS and YFSETQ. Trimming took off 1 base at V and 1 base at J, with 8 bases between the two ends. The CDR3 length is 14 residues. The CDR3 is CASSLSGGNTEAFF. The DNA for the CDR3 is TGCGCCAGCAGCTTGTCCGGGGGGAACACTGAAGCTTTCTTT.

This clonotype was seen a few times. The CDR3 sequence: CAISTSDSTDTQYF. In nucleotides, the CDR3 is TGTGCCATCAGCACTAGCGACTCCACAGATACGCAGTATTTT. The chain uses TRBV10-3 and TRBJ2-3; 7 bases align to TRBD2. With 6 bases clipped from V and 2 bases from J, the junction kept 5 bases outside the gene matches. The CDR3 consists of 14 residues. The germline V gene has CDR1 ENHRY and CDR2 SYGVKD.

Regarding this clonotype: The final CDR3 position lacks the conserved phenylalanine or tryptophan, pointing to a likely read error. J is TRBJ1-2 and V is TRBV12-3 or TRBV12-4; possibly TRBD1 for D (5 bases). The CDR3 extends over 18 amino acids. Trimming removed 10 bases from V and 0 bases from J, with 27 bases in between. CDR3 protein: CAIYTNPTGDGANYGYTS. The CDR3 DNA is TGTGCCATCTACACGAATCCAACCGGGGACGGAGCTAACTATGGCTACACCTCC.

This clonotype was detected ten times or more. V usage is TRBV7-2 and J usage is TRBJ2-3; tentatively, D is TRBD2 (5 bases). CDR3 length: 14 amino acids. Trimming took off 3 bases at V and 8 bases at J, with 15 bases between the two ends. Germline CDR1 SGHTA, CDR2 FQGNSA. The CDR3 nucleotides are TGTGCCAGCAGCTTTGCAGCTACTCGGGGTACGCAGTATTTT. It specifies CASSFAATRGTQYF.

This clonotype was counted at least ten times. The V and J genes are TRBV20-1 and TRBJ2-2, with 13 bases fitting TRBD2. Germline trimming cut 6 bases from V and 4 bases from J; bases unmatched to any gene: 8. In germline, CDR1 is DFQATT, CDR2 SNEGSKA (reference sequence). The CDR3 extends over 16 amino acids. The CDR3 region has the DNA TGCAGTGCCCATACTAGCGGGGGGGCTCTCACCGGGGAGCTGTTTTTT. It yields the protein CSAHTSGGALTGELFF.

This clonotype was observed at least ten times. V usage is TRBV12-3 or TRBV12-4 and J usage is TRBJ1-5, with 8 positions matching TRBD1. The CDR3 runs 16 residues. Trimming cost V 6 bases and J 2 bases; bases outside gene matches: 9. CDR3 sequence reads: CASSSNAGQGNQPQHF. The CDR3 DNA reads TGTGCCAGCAGCTCAAACGCGGGACAGGGCAATCAGCCCCAGCATTTT.

This clonotype was observed many times. The chain carries TRBV2 and TRBJ1-2; no definite D call. Per germline, CDR1 SNHLY and CDR2 FYNNEI. This CDR3 comprises 11 residues. Trimming removed 8 bases from V and 1 base from J, with 5 bases in between. This CDR3 reads CASAVNYGYTF. The CDR3 coding sequence is TGTGCCAGCGCCGTTAACTATGGCTACACCTTC.

This clonotype occurred many times. The V gene is TRBV5-1, the J gene TRBJ1-1; 7 nucleotides agree with TRBD1. V was clipped by 4 bases and J by 0 bases; unmatched bases: 3. The CDR3 loop spans 14 amino acids. Germline V gene lookup returns CDR1 SGHRS and CDR2 YFSETQ. CDR3 coding DNA: TGCGCCAGCAGCCAGGGACAGCTGAACACTGAAGCTTTCTTT. This codes for CASSQGQLNTEAFF.